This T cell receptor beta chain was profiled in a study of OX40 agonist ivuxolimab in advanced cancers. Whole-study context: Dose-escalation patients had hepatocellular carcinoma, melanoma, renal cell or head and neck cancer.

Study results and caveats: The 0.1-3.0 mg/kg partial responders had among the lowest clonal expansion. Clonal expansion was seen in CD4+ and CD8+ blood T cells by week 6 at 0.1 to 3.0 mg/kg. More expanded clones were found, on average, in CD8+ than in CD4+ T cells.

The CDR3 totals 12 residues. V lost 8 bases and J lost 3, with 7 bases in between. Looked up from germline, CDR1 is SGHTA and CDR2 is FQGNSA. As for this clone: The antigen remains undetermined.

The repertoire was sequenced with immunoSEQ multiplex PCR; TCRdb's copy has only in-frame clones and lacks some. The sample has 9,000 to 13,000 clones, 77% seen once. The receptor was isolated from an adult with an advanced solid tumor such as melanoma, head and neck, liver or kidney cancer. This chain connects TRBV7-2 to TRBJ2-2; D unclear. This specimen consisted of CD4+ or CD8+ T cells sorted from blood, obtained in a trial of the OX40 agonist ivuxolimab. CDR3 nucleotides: TGTGCCAGCCTCGCCCACACCGGGGAGCTGTTTTTT. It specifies CASLAHTGELFF. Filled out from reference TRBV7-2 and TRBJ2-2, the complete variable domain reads GAGVSQSPSNKVTEKGKDVELRCDPISGHTALYWYRQSLGQGLEFLIYFQGNSAPDKSGLPSDRFSAERTGGSVSTLTIQRTQQEDSAVYLCASLAHTGELFFGEGSRLTVL.